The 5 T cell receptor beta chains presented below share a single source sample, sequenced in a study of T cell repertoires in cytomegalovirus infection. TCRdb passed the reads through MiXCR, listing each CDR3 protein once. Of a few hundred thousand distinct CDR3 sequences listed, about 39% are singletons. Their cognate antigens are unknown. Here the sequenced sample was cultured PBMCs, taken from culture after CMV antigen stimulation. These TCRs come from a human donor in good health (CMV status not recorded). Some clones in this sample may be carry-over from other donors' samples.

CDR3 protein: CASSLVSLSNTEAFF. The CDR3 DNA reads TGTGCCAGCAGTTTAGTATCCCTCTCGAACACTGAAGCTTTCTTT. V usage is TRBV12-3 or TRBV12-4 and J usage is TRBJ1-1; D not certain. The V and J ends lost 1 base and 1 base respectively, with 10 bases between them. The CDR3 is made up of 15 amino acids.

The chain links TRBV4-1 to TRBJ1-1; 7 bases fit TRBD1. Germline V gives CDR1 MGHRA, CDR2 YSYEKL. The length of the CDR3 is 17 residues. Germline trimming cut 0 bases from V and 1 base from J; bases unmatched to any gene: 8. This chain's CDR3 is CASSQERTGAPNTEAFF. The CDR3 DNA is TGCGCCAGCAGCCAAGAGCGGACAGGCGCTCCGAACACTGAAGCTTTCTTT.

The CDR3 nucleotides read TGTGCCAGCAGTTTTGAAAACCCCCTAAGCAATCAGCCCCAGCATTTT. Protein sequence: CASSFENPLSNQPQHF. J is TRBJ1-5 and V is TRBV27; D is ambiguous. Germline V gives CDR1 MNHEY, CDR2 SMNVEV (reference sequence). Trimming left V 3 bases short and J 1 base short, with 13 bases between. The CDR3 has 16 amino acids.

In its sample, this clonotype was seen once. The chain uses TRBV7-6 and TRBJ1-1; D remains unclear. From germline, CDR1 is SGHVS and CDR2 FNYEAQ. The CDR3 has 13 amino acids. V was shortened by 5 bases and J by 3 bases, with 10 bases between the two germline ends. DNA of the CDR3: TGTGCCAGCAGCCTACAGTCGGACACTGAAGCTTTCTTT. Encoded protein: CASSLQSDTEAFF. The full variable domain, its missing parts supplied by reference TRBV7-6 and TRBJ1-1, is GAGVSQSPRYKVTKRGQDVALRCDPISGHVSLYWYRQALGQGPEFLTYFNYEAQQDKSGLPNDRFSAERPEGSISTLTIQRTEQRDSAMYRCASSLQSDTEAFFGQGTRLTVV.

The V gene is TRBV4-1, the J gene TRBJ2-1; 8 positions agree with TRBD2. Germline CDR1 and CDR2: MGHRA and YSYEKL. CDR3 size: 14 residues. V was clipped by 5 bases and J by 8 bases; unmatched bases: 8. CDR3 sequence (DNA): TGCGCCAGCAGCAGGGTAGCGGGGCGAGATGAGCAGTTCTTC. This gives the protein CASSRVAGRDEQFF.